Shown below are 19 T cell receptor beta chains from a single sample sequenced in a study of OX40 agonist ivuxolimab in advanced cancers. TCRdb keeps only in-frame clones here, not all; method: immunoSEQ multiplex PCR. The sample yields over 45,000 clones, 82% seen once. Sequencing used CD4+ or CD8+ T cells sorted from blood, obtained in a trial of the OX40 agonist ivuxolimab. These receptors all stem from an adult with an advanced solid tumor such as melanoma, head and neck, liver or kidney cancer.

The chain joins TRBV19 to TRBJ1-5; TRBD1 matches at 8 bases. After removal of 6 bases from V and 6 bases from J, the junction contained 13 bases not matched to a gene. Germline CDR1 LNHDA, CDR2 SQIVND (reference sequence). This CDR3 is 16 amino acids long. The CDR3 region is CASSTTARGLPQPQHF. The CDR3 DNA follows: TGTGCCAGTAGCACCACAGCCAGGGGGCTTCCTCAGCCCCAGCATTTT.

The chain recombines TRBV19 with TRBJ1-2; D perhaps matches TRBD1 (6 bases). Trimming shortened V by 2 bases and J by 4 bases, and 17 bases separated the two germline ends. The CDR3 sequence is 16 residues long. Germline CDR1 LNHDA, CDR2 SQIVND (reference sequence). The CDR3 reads CASSIRTVTRGYGYTF. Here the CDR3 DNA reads TGTGCCAGTAGTATAAGGACAGTCACCCGAGGCTATGGCTACACCTTC.

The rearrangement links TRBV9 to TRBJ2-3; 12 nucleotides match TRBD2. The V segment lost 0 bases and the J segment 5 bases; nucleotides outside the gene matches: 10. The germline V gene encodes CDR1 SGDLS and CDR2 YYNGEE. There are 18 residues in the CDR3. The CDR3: CASSVATSSGGVLDTQYF. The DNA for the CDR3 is TGTGCCAGCAGCGTAGCTACGTCTAGCGGGGGGGTACTAGATACGCAGTATTTT.

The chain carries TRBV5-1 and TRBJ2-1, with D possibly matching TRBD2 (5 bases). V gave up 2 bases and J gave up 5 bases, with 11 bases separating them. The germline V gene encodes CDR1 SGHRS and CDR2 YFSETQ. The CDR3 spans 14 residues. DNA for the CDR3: TGCGCCAGCAGCTTATCAGAAGCGGACAATGAGCAGTTCTTC. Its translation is CASSLSEADNEQFF.

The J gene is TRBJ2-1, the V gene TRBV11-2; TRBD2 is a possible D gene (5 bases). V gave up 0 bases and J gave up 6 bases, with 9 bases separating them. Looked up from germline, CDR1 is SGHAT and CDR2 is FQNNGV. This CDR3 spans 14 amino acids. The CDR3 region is CASSLDLASNEQFF. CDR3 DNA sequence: TGTGCCAGCAGCTTAGATTTAGCGAGCAATGAGCAGTTCTTC.

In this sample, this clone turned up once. CDR3 residues: CASSHDPPETQYF. The DNA of the CDR3 is TGTGCCAGCAGCCATGACCCCCCGGAGACCCAGTACTTC. V is TRBV7-2 and J is TRBJ2-5, with D uncertain. Trimming cost V 5 bases and J 5 bases, with 12 bases left between them. From germline, CDR1 is SGHTA and CDR2 FQGNSA. The CDR3 contains 13 residues.

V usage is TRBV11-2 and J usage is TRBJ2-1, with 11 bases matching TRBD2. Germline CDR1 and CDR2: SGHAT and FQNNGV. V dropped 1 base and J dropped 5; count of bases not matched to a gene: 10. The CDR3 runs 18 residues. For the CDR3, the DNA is TGTGCCAGCAGCTTAGTCCCCTCTAGCGGGAGGAAACACAATGAGCAGTTCTTC. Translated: CASSLVPSSGRKHNEQFF.

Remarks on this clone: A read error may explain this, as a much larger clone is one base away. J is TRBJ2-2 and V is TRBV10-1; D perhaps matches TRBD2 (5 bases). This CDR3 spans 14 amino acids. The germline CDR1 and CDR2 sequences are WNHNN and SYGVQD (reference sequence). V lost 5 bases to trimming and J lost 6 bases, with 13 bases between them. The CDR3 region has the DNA TGCGCCAGCAGTAGAGCGTTGAGGGCCGGGGAGCTGTTTTTT. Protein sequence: CASSRALRAGELFF.

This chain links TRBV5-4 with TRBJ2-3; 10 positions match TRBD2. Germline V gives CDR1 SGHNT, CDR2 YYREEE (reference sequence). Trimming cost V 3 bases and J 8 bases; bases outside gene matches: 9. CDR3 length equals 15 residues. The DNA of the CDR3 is TGTGCCAGCAGCTCCGTTCTAGCGGGGGCCGGTACGCAGTATTTT. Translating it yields CASSSVLAGAGTQYF.

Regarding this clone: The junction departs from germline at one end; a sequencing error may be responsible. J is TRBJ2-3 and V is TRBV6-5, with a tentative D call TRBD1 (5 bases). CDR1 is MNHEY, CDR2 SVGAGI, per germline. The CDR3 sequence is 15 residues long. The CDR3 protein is CACSAVGPQPDTQYF. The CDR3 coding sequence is TGTGCCTGCAGCGCCGTGGGGCCCCAGCCAGATACGCAGTATTTT.

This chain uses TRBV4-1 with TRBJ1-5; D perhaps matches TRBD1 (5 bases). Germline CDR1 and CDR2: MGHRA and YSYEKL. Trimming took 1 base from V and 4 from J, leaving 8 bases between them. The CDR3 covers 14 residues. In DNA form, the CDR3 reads TGCGCCAGCAGCCAAGGTAGGGGAAATCAGCCCCAGCATTTT. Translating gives CASSQGRGNQPQHF.

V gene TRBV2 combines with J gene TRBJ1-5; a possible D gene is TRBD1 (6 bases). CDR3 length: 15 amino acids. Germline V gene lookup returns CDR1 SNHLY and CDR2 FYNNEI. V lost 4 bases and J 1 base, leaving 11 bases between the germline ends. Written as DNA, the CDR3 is TGTGCCAGCAGTGCCACCAGGGGCAGCAATCAGCCCCAGCATTTT. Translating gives CASSATRGSNQPQHF.

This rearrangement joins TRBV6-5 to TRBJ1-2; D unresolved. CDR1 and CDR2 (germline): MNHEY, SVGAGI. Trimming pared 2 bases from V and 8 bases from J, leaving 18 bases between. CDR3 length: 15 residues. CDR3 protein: CASSYLGGLARGYTF. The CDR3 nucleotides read TGTGCCAGCAGTTACCTTGGAGGGCTAGCGCGGGGCTACACCTTC.

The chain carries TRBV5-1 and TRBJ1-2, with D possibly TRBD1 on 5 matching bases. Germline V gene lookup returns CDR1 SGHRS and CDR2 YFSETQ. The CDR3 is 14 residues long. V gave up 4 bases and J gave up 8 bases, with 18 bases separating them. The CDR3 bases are TGCGCCAGCAGCACCGGGACGGCCACGCGAGGCTACACCTTC. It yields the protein CASSTGTATRGYTF. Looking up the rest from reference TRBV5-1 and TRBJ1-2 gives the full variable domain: KAGVTQTPRYLIKTRGQQVTLSCSPISGHRSVSWYQQTPGQGLQFLFEYFSETQRNKGNFPGRFSGRQFSNSRSEMNVSTLELGDSALYLCASSTGTATRGYTFGSGTRLTVV.

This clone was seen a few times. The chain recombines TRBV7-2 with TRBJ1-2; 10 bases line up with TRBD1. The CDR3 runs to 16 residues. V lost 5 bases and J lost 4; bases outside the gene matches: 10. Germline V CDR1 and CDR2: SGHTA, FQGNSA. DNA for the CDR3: TGTGCCAGCAGCACAAGCGGGGACAGGGGTTTCTATGGCTACACCTTC. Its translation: CASSTSGDRGFYGYTF.

The CDR3, as DNA: TGTGCCAGCAGCTTAGGGCGCGGGACAGGGGATCTCTACGAGCAGTACTTC. Translation gives CASSLGRGTGDLYEQYF. The chain employs TRBV7-6 and TRBJ2-7; 10 bases are a match to TRBD1. CDR1 is SGHVS and CDR2 is FNYEAQ in the germline V gene. V gave up 1 base and J gave up 3 bases; unmatched junction bases: 9. The CDR3 consists of 17 residues. Variable domain in full (rest from reference TRBV7-6 and TRBJ2-7): GAGVSQSPRYKVTKRGQDVALRCDPISGHVSLYWYRQALGQGPEFLTYFNYEAQQDKSGLPNDRFSAERPEGSISTLTIQRTEQRDSAMYRCASSLGRGTGDLYEQYFGPGTRLTVT.

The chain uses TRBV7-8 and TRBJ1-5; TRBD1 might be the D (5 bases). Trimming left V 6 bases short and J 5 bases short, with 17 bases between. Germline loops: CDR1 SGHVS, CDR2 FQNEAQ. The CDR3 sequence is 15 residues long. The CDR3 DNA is TGTGCCAGCAGTGACCTACGGGGGGGATATCAGCCCCAGCATTTT. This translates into CASSDLRGGYQPQHF.

The CDR3: CASSEDRGVTYEQYF. In nucleotides, the CDR3 is TGTGCCAGCAGTGAAGACCGGGGGGTGACCTACGAGCAGTACTTC. The V and J genes are TRBV2 and TRBJ2-7, with 7 bases matching TRBD2. The CDR3 contains 15 residues. Germline values: CDR1 SNHLY, CDR2 FYNNEI. V lost 1 base and J lost 2; bases outside the gene matches: 5.

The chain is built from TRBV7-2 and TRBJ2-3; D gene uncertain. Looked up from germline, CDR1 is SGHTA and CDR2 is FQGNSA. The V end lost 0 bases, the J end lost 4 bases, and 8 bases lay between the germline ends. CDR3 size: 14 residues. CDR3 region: CASSLATPPDTQYF. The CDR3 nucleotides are TGTGCCAGCAGCTTAGCGACGCCCCCAGATACGCAGTATTTT.